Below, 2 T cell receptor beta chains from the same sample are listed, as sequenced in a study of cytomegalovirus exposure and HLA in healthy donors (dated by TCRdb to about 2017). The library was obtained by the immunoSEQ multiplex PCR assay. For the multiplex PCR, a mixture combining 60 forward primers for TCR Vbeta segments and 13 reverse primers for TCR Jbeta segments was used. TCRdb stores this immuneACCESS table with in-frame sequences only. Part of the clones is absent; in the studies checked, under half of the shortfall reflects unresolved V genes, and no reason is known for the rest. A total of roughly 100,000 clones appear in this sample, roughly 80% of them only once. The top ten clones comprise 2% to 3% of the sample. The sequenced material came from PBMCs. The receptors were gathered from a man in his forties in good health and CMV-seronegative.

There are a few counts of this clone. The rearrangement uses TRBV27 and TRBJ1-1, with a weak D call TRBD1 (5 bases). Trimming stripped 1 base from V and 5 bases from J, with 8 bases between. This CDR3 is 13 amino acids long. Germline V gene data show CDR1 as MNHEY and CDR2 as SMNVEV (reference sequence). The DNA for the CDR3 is TGTGCCAGCAGTTTATTGGGGGGTACTGAAGCTTTCTTT. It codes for CASSLLGGTEAFF.

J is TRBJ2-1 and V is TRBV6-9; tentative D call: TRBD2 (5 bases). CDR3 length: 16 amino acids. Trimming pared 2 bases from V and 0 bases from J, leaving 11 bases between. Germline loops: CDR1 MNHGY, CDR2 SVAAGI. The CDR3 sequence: CASSYRGRSSYNEQFF. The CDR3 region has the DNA TGTGCCAGCAGTTATCGAGGGAGAAGCTCCTACAATGAGCAGTTCTTC.